The 7 T cell receptor beta chains below were found in one sample sequenced in a study of cytomegalovirus exposure and HLA in healthy donors (dated by TCRdb to the late 2010s). Libraries were constructed by the immunoSEQ multiplex PCR assay. For the multiplex PCR, a mixture combining 60 forward primers for TCR Vbeta segments and 13 reverse primers for TCR Jbeta segments was used. TCRdb took this table from immuneACCESS and kept in-frame rearrangements with V and J called. Such tables lack part of the clones; where checked against another copy, unresolved V genes explain under half of the gap, and the rest is unexplained. This sample gives about 130,000 clones in total; 75% to 80% of them show up just once. The ten largest account for roughly 3.8% of the sample. Sequenced input: PBMCs. The source of these receptors is a male donor in good health and CMV-seronegative.

In its sample, this clone was seen once. V and J are TRBV5-1 and TRBJ2-2, with D possibly matching TRBD1 (5 bases). CDR1 is SGHRS and CDR2 is YFSETQ in the germline V gene. Trimming left V 0 bases short and J 1 base short, with 7 bases between. The length of the CDR3 is 15 residues. As DNA, the CDR3 is TGCGCCAGCAGCTTGGAAAGGGGGAACACCGGGGAGCTGTTTTTT. Translated, it gives CASSLERGNTGELFF.

The chain links TRBV25-1 to TRBJ2-7; D possibly corresponds to TRBD1 (6 bases). Germline CDR1 MGHDK, CDR2 SYGVNS. The CDR3 loop spans 12 amino acids. The V gene lost 6 bases and the J gene lost 7 bases, with 13 bases spanning the gap. In DNA form, the CDR3 reads TGTGCCAGCAGGGCAGGGGCTGGGGAGCAGTACTTC. Its protein is CASRAGAGEQYF.

The V gene is TRBV27, the J gene TRBJ1-5; 7 bases line up with TRBD1. After removal of 5 bases from V and 6 bases from J, the junction contained 7 bases not matched to a gene. Germline-derived CDR1 and CDR2 are MNHEY and SMNVEV (reference sequence). The CDR3 spans 14 residues. CDR3 region: CASSPKTGPQPQHF. CDR3 DNA: TGTGCCAGCAGTCCGAAGACAGGGCCTCAGCCCCAGCATTTT.

The genes are TRBV11-3 and TRBJ2-7; perhaps TRBD2 as D (6 bases). Trimming left V 8 bases short and J 2 bases short, with 16 bases between. Germline V gives CDR1 SGHNT, CDR2 YENEEA. The CDR3 consists of 14 residues. The CDR3 sequence: CASADGGAPYEQYF. The CDR3 nucleotides are TGTGCCAGCGCTGACGGCGGGGCCCCCTACGAGCAGTACTTC.

The chain links TRBV27 to TRBJ2-3, with 15 bases that match TRBD2. The CDR3 spans 17 residues. Germline V lookup: CDR1 MNHEY, CDR2 SMNVEV (reference sequence). The ends lost 3 bases at V and 2 bases at J; junction bases unmatched: 3. The CDR3 region has the DNA TGTGCCAGCAGTTTGGGACTAGCGGGGGGCGACACAGATACGCAGTATTTT. Residues: CASSLGLAGGDTDTQYF.

The J gene is TRBJ1-5, the V gene TRBV19; TRBD1 agrees at 8 bases. Germline lookup yields CDR1 LNHDA and CDR2 SQIVND (reference sequence). J lost 4 bases, V lost 5 bases, and 13 bases had no gene match. This CDR3 spans 17 amino acids. In DNA, the CDR3 is TGTGCCAGTAGTCTCGAGACAGGGGTGGCGGGGAATCAGCCCCAGCATTTT. This translates into CASSLETGVAGNQPQHF.

The rearrangement joins TRBV5-1 to TRBJ2-1; TRBD2 aligns across 9 bases. Looked up from germline, CDR1 is SGHRS and CDR2 is YFSETQ. The CDR3 spans 16 residues. With 1 base clipped from V and 5 bases from J, the junction kept 7 bases outside the gene matches. CDR3 sequence reads: CASSLQASGVNNEQFF. DNA for the CDR3: TGCGCCAGCAGCTTGCAGGCTAGCGGGGTGAACAATGAGCAGTTCTTC.